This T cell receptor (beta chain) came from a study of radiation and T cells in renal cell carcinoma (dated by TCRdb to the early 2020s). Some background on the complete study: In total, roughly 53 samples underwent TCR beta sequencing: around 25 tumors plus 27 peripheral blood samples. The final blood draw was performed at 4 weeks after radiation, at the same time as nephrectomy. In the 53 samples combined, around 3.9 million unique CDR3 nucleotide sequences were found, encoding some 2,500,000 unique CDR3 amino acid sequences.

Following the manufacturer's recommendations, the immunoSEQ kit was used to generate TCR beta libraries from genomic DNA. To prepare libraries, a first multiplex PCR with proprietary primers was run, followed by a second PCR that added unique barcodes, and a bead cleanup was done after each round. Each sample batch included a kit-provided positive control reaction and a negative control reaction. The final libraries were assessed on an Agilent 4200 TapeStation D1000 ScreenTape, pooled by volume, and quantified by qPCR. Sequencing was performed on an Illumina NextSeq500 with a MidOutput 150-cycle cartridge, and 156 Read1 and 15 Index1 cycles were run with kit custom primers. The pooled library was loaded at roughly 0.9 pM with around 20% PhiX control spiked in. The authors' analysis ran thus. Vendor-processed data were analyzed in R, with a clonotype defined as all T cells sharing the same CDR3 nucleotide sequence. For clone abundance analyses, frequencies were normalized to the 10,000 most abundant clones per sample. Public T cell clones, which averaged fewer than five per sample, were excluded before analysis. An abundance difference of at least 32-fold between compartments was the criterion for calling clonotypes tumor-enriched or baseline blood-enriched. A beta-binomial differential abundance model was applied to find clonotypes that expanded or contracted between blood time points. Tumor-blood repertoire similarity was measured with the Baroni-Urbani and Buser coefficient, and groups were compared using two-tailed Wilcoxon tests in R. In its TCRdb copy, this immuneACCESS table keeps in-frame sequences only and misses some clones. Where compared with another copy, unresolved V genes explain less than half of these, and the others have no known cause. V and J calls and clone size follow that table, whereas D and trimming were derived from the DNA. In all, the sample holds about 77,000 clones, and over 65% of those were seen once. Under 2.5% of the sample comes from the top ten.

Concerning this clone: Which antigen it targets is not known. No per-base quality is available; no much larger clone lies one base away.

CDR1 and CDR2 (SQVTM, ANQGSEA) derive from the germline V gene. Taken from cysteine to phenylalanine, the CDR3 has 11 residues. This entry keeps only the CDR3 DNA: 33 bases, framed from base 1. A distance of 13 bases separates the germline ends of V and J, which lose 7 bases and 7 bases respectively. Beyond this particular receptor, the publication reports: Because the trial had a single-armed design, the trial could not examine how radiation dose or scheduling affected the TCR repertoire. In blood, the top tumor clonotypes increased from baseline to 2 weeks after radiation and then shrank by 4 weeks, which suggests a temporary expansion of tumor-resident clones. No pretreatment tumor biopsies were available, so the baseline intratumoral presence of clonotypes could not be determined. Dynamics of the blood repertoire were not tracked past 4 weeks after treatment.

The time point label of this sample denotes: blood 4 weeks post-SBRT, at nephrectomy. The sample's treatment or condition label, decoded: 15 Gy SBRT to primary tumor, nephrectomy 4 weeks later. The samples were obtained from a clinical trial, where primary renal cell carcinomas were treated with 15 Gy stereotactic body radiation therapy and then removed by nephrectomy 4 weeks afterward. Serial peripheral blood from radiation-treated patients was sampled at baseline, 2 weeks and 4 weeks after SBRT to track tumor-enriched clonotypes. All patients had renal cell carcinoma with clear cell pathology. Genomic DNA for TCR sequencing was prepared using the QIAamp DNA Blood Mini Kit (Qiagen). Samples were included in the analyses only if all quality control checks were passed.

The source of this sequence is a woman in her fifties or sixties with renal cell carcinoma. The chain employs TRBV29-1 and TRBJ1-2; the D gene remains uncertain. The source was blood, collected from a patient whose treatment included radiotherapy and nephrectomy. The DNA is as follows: TGCAGCGCCCGGGCCTCAAGTGGCTACACCTTC. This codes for CSARASSGYTF.